The T cell receptor (beta chain) described here comes from a study of neurological immune-mediated disorders. Findings of the study overall: When repertoires were grouped phylogenetically, those of 18 of 34 multiple sclerosis patients fell into one related-CDR3 cluster, a possible signature.

This clonotype was seen ten or more times. The antigen is not known. Germline CDR1 and CDR2: ENHRY and SYGVKD. The V and J ends lost 8 bases and 0 bases, in that order; junction bases with no gene match: 8. This CDR3 contains 15 residues. 5'RACE with 10-nucleotide random UMIs generated the cDNA. Each CDR3 protein is one row after TCRdb ran MiXCR on the 5' RACE reads. The sample has approximately 100,000 distinct CDR3 sequences, approximately 3.5% seen once. The specimen sequenced was PBMCs. The receptor was derived from a woman aged 45-59 years with multiple sclerosis. The V call is TRBV10-3, the J call TRBJ2-7; TRBD1 matches at 9 bases. CDR3 sequence reads: CAIQTGGSLSYEQYF. In DNA, the CDR3 is TGTGCCATCCAAACAGGGGGCTCCCTCTCCTACGAGCAGTACTTC.